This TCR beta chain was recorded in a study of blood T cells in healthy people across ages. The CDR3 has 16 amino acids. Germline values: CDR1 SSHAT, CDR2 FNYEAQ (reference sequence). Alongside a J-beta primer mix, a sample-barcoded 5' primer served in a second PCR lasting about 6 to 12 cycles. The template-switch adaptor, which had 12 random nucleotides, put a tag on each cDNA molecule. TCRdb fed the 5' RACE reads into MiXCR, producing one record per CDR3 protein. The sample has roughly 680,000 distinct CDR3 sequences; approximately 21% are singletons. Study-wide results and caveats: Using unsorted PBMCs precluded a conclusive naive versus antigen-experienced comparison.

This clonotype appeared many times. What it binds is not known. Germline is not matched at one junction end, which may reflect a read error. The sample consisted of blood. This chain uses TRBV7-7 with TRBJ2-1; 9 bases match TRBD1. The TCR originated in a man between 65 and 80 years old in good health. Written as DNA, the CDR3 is TGTGCTAGCAGCTCCCCCCGGGACAGGGACAACAATGAGCAGTTCTTC. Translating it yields CASSSPRDRDNNEQFF.